This TCR beta chain is from a study of shared clonotypes between healthy human individuals. Template amounts of 250 to 350 ng DNA, tens of thousands of T cell genomes, were employed in unsorted PBMC replicate PCRs. TCRdb's copy holds only in-frame clones and misses some; the assay was immunoSEQ multiplex PCR. Of more than 400,000 clones detected, approximately 80% appear once; the ten largest clones hold about 12%. Unsorted samples drew genomic DNA from tens of millions of PBMCs. The TCR was taken from a woman in her thirties or forties in good health. Some clones in this sample may be carry-over from other donors' samples. What was sequenced was PBMCs.

As DNA, the CDR3 is TGTGCCGCTAACTCCGGGACAGGCCGAGCCAAAAACATTCAGTACTTC. This sequence encodes CAANSGTGRAKNIQYF. This chain links TRBV19 with TRBJ2-4; 8 nucleotides match TRBD1. The CDR3 is 16 residues long. CDR1 is LNHDA and CDR2 is SQIVND in the germline V gene (reference sequence). Trimming removed 11 bases from V and 0 bases from J; junction bases left unmatched: 12.